This TCR beta chain was sequenced in a study of shared clonotypes between healthy human individuals. Study-wide points: Researchers sampled blood only, noting tissue repertoires likely differ. The naive CD4 repertoires of a handful of donors were compared, and roughly 5.1% of clonotypes were shared. Genetic and exposure-history diversity was limited by the small donor number.

Repertoires were generated with immunoSEQ multiplex PCR, while TCRdb's copy carries only in-frame clones and drops some. The data hold roughly 2.1 million clones, with 85% to 95% observed a single time. CDR1 and CDR2 (germline): MDHEN, SYDVKM. V shed 7 bases and J shed 8 bases, with 14 bases lying between them. The CDR3 totals 13 residues. Points on this clone: Its specificity is not known.

Naive CD8 cells lacked CD45RO and underwent positive selection for CCR7, leaving out terminally differentiated effector memory CD45RA+ cells. Only Caucasian adults living in Nashville, Tennessee made up the donor group. Sequenced input: naive CD8+ T cells from PBMCs. This chain connects TRBV28 to TRBJ1-4; unclear D gene. The source of this sequence is a young man in good health. Some clones in this sample may be carry-over from other donors' samples. Written as DNA, the CDR3 is TGTGCCAGCACCCTCCGGAGTCGGGAAAAACTGTTTTTT. It specifies CASTLRSREKLFF.